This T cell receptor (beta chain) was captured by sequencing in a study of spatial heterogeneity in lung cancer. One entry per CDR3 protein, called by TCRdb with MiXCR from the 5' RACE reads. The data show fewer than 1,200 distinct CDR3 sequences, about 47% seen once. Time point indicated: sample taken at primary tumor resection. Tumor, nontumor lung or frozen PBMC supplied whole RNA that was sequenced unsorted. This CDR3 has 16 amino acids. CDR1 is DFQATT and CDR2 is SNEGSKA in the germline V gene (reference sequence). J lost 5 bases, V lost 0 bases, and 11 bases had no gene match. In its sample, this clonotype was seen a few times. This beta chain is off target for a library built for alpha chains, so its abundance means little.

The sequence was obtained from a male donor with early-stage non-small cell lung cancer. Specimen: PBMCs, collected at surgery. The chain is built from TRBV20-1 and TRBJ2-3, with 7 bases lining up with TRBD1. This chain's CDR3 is CSAREPGTASRDTQYF. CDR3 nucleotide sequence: TGCAGTGCTAGAGAACCCGGGACAGCTAGCCGAGATACGCAGTATTTT.